This T cell receptor beta chain originates from a study of T cell repertoires in cytomegalovirus infection. Germline V gives CDR1 MNHEY, CDR2 SMNVEV (reference sequence). The CDR3 covers 14 residues. J gave up 4 bases and V 5 bases, and 7 bases lay outside the gene matches. TCRdb analysed the reads with MiXCR anew, one entry per CDR3 protein. The table lists 150,000 to 200,000 distinct CDR3 sequences, approximately 14% of them singletons. In its sample, this clonotype was seen a few times. The TCR was taken from a human donor in good health (CMV status not recorded). Some clones in this sample may be carry-over from other donors' samples. Sequencing was carried out using PBMCs. V usage is TRBV27 and J usage is TRBJ1-2; TRBD1 agrees at 7 bases. The DNA for the CDR3 is TGTGCCAGCAGTACGAAACAGGGGTCCTATGGCTACACCTTC. It specifies CASSTKQGSYGYTF.